This TCR beta chain was identified during a study of radiotherapy plus CTLA-4 blockade in lung cancer. Findings and limits, study-wide: Interferon-beta, together with early blood T cell clone dynamics, reportedly best predicted response. In blood, after radiotherapy plus ipilimumab, tumor-derived TCR clones expanded.

CDR1 and CDR2 from the germline V gene are MNHEY and SVGAGI. V was shortened by 6 bases and J by 4 bases, with 10 bases between the two germline ends. The length of the CDR3 is 13 residues. Each patient with chemo-refractory metastatic non-small-cell lung cancer was treated with focal radiation plus CTLA-4 blockade using ipilimumab. The table came from immunoSEQ multiplex PCR; TCRdb's copy has only in-frame clones and leaves some out. The table includes tens of thousands of clones, around 83% detected once. This clone was detected a few times. Its antigen is still unknown. This specimen consisted of peripheral blood, obtained from a patient treated with radiotherapy plus ipilimumab. This chain joins TRBV6-5 and TRBJ1-3; D might be TRBD1 (6 bases). The TCR sequence derives from a human donor with non-small cell lung cancer whose response to radiotherapy plus ipilimumab could not be evaluated. CDR3 amino acids: CASSLRGGNTIYF. The CDR3 nucleotides are TGTGCCAGCAGCCTGAGGGGGGGAAACACCATATATTTT.